One and the same sample provided the 16 T cell receptor beta chains below, sequenced in a study of identical twins. From the 5' RACE reads, TCRdb called clonotypes with MiXCR, one entry per CDR3 protein. The sample has about 700,000 distinct CDR3 sequences, 8.5% to 9% seen once; the top ten hold about 0.98%. This same sample was also part of a study on yellow fever vaccine responses in identical twins.

Sequenced input: PBMCs. These receptors all come from a woman aged 18 to 35 in good health.

The chain employs TRBV7-2 and TRBJ1-1; D might be TRBD1 (6 bases). This CDR3 has 16 amino acids. V was cut by 5 bases and J by 0 bases, with 16 bases left in between. Germline V gene lookup returns CDR1 SGHTA and CDR2 FQGNSA. CDR3 amino acids: CASSRLPGQLNTEAFF. In DNA form, the CDR3 reads TGTGCCAGCAGCCGATTACCAGGACAGCTGAACACTGAAGCTTTCTTT.

This clonotype was seen only a few times. The chain uses TRBV9 and TRBJ1-1; maybe TRBD1 (6 bases). The CDR3 spans 13 residues. V lost 0 bases, J lost 5 bases, and 8 bases lay in between. Germline assignment: CDR1 SGDLS and CDR2 YYNGEE. CDR3 sequence reads: CASSVDQGTEAFF. CDR3 bases: TGTGCCAGCAGCGTAGACCAGGGGACTGAAGCTTTCTTT.

The chain uses TRBV7-2 and TRBJ2-1, with 9 bases lining up with TRBD1. The CDR3 spans 16 residues. V shed 4 bases and J 5 bases; nucleotides not matched to a gene: 9. Germline-derived CDR1 and CDR2 are SGHTA and FQGNSA. CDR3: CASSSKLGQGNNEQFF. The CDR3 DNA follows: TGTGCCAGCAGCTCGAAGCTCGGACAGGGGAACAATGAGCAGTTCTTC.

This chain joins TRBV28 and TRBJ2-7; 7 bases are shared with TRBD1. Trimming took 5 bases from V and 5 from J; bases not matched to a gene: 9. CDR3 size: 14 residues. The V gene's germline CDR1 is MDHEN and CDR2 SYDVKM. CDR3 protein: CASSLGQVSHEQYF. The CDR3 region has the DNA TGTGCCAGCAGTCTCGGACAGGTATCCCACGAGCAGTACTTC.

The sample holds many counts of this clonotype. The chain couples TRBV12-3 or TRBV12-4 to TRBJ1-1; 7 nucleotides align to TRBD1. J was trimmed by 1 base and V by 6 bases; bases with no gene match: 5. This CDR3 has 14 residues. In nucleotides, the CDR3 is TGTGCCAGCAGAGACAGGGCACAGAACACTGAAGCTTTCTTT. This codes for CASRDRAQNTEAFF.

This sequence joins TRBV3-1 and TRBJ2-7; 16 bases fit TRBD2. V lost 11 bases, J lost 0 bases, and 13 bases stayed unmatched. Germline V gives CDR1 LGHDT, CDR2 YNNKEL (reference sequence). The CDR3 runs 18 residues. The CDR3 sequence is CAFSFGTSGGGSSYEQYF. CDR3 in DNA: TGTGCCTTCAGTTTTGGGACTAGCGGGGGGGGTAGCTCCTACGAGCAGTACTTC.

The chain links TRBV7-9 to TRBJ1-2; D remains unclear. Germline V CDR1 and CDR2: SEHNR, FQNEAQ (reference sequence). CDR3 size: 14 residues. Deletions cut 3 bases from V and 5 bases from J, with 13 bases between. DNA for the CDR3: TGTGCCAGCAGCTTCCTGGCAGAGCTTTATGGCTACACCTTC. It specifies CASSFLAELYGYTF.

This clonotype showed up many times. The chain couples TRBV15 to TRBJ2-3; possibly TRBD1 for D (5 bases). The V end lost 0 bases, the J end lost 2 bases, and 9 bases lay between the germline ends. The germline gives CDR1 LNHNV, CDR2 YYDKDF (reference sequence). This CDR3 contains 15 residues. The CDR3 loop is CATSRDGAYTDTQYF. The CDR3, as DNA: TGTGCCACCAGCAGAGATGGGGCTTACACAGATACGCAGTATTTT. Based on the CDR3 plus reference TRBV15 and TRBJ2-3, the full variable domain is DAMVIQNPRYQVTQFGKPVTLSCSQTLNHNVMYWYQQKSSQAPKLLFHYYDKDFNNEADTPDNFQSRRPNTSFCFLDIRSPGLGDTAMYLCATSRDGAYTDTQYFGPGTRLTVL.

The chain links TRBV6-1 to TRBJ1-2; 12 positions match TRBD1. This CDR3 has 15 residues. V was clipped by 8 bases and J by 5 bases; unmatched bases: 9. Germline V CDR1 and CDR2: MNHNS, SASEGT. For the CDR3, the DNA is TGTGCCAGCTATGATCCGGGACAGGGGGCATATGGCTACACCTTC. Translated: CASYDPGQGAYGYTF.

This clonotype was seen a handful of times. This chain links TRBV11-2 with TRBJ2-1, with 9 bases matching TRBD2. CDR1 SGHAT and CDR2 FQNNGV come from the germline V gene. V was clipped by 1 base and J by 8 bases; unmatched bases: 6. The CDR3 totals 15 residues. The CDR3 spells CASSLVRAGGDEQFF. Here the CDR3 DNA reads TGTGCCAGCAGCTTAGTTCGAGCGGGAGGAGATGAGCAGTTCTTC.

This clonotype was observed a few times. The chain recombines TRBV6-1 with TRBJ2-7; 8 bases are shared with TRBD1. The CDR3 runs to 15 residues. V lost 3 bases and J lost 4; bases outside the gene matches: 8. The germline V gene encodes CDR1 MNHNS and CDR2 SASEGT. The CDR3 DNA reads as TGTGCCAGCAGTGAGGGAACGACAGGGGTGTACGAGCAGTACTTC. Translating it yields CASSEGTTGVYEQYF.

Many counts were recorded for this clonotype. The CDR3 protein is CASSAGGAYFEQFF. As DNA, the CDR3 is TGTGCCAGCTCAGCCGGGGGGGCCTACTTTGAGCAGTTCTTC. V gene TRBV18 combines with J gene TRBJ2-1; 8 bases align to TRBD2. Germline CDR1 KGHSH, CDR2 LQKENI. With 5 bases clipped from V and 9 bases from J, the junction kept 9 bases outside the gene matches. The CDR3 has 14 residues.

This clonotype has a count of ten or more. The chain employs TRBV29-1 and TRBJ2-3; 7 bases align to TRBD1. V lost 6 bases and J lost 0; bases outside the gene matches: 0. CDR1 SQVTM and CDR2 ANQGSEA come from the germline V gene. The CDR3 covers 12 residues. The CDR3 nucleotides read TGCAGCGTACAGGGGAGCACAGATACGCAGTATTTT. Amino acids: CSVQGSTDTQYF.

This clonotype was recorded at least ten times. The chain uses TRBV2 and TRBJ2-7; D unresolved. Germline V gives CDR1 SNHLY, CDR2 FYNNEI. The CDR3 runs 13 residues. Trimming removed 6 bases at V and 2 bases at J, with 11 bases between. The CDR3 DNA sequence: TGTGCCAGCAGGATCGTTCTAGCCTACGAGCAGTACTTC. It encodes CASRIVLAYEQYF.

This clonotype has only a few counts. V usage is TRBV20-1 and J usage is TRBJ2-7; 9 nucleotides agree with TRBD2. J gave up 5 bases and V 7 bases, and 12 bases lay outside the gene matches. The V gene's germline CDR1 is DFQATT and CDR2 SNEGSKA (reference sequence). The CDR3 loop spans 14 amino acids. The CDR3 is CSGTLAGGPDEQYF. CDR3 DNA: TGCAGTGGCACGTTGGCGGGAGGGCCGGACGAGCAGTACTTC.

This clonotype has at least ten counts. The chain joins TRBV25-1 to TRBJ1-1; TRBD1 might be the D (5 bases). Germline CDR1 MGHDK, CDR2 SYGVNS. Trimming stripped 4 bases from V and 3 bases from J, with 15 bases between. The CDR3 sequence is 15 residues long. The CDR3 bases are TGTGCCAGCAGTGGTTTAGGTTCGGGGGACACTGAAGCTTTCTTT. Its protein product is CASSGLGSGDTEAFF.